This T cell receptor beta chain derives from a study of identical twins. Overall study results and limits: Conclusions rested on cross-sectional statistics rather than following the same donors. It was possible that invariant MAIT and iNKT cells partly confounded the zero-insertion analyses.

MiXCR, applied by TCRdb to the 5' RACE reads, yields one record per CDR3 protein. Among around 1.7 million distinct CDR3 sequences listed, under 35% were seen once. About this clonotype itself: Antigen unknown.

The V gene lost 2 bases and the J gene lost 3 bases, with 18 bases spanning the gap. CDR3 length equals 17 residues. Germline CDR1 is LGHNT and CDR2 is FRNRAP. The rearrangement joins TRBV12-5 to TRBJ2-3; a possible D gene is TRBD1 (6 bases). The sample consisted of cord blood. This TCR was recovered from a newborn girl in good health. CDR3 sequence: CASGLTLRRGATDTQYF. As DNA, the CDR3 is TGTGCTAGTGGTTTGACTCTACGCAGGGGAGCAACAGATACGCAGTATTTT.